The count of the clone carrying this T cell receptor beta chain is one. These data come from a study of T-cell reconstitution after alpha-beta-depleted transplantation in children. The CDR3 is 14 amino acids. The ends were cut back, 7 bases at V and 0 bases at J, with 7 bases in the middle. Germline V CDR1 and CDR2: MGHDK, SYGVNS. The authors prepared the TCRbeta library with unique molecular identifiers. TCRdb passed the PCR reads through MiXCR, listing each CDR3 protein once. The sample gives a few hundred thousand distinct CDR3 sequences, about a fifth of which show up once; less than 4.5% is in the top ten.

The V and J genes are TRBV25-1 and TRBJ2-6; D remains ambiguous. This receptor was taken from a human donor who donated a stem cell graft to a child with acute myeloid leukemia. This sample comprised PBMCs from the stem cell graft donor, obtained from the stem cell graft. CDR3 loop: CASKPSSGANVLTF. CDR3 DNA: TGTGCCAGCAAGCCTTCCTCTGGGGCCAACGTCCTGACTTTC.